This T cell receptor (delta chain) was obtained from a study of Vδ1+ human thymocytes. Study conclusions and caveats: Thymic TRG and TRD repertoires appeared highly polyclonal.

This clone was observed a handful of times. Its antigen is as yet unknown. Sequences come from RNA converted to cDNA by reverse transcription. Pooled V-gene forward primers with one constant-region reverse primer generated the CDR3 amplicons by multiplex PCR. TCRdb applied CATT to the multiplex PCR reads for clone calling. This sample has more than 50,000 delta-chain clones, with 15% to 20% found just once. The germline gives CDR1 TSWWSYY, CDR2 QGS. The CDR3 has 15 residues. V was clipped by 4 bases and J by 0 bases, with 12 bases between them. The material sequenced was Vdelta1+ gamma-delta thymocytes from the thymus. Described subset: FACS-sorted CD3+ TCRalphabeta- TCRVdelta1+ TCRVdelta2- thymocytes. This clonotype was sampled from a boy in the first two years of life who had congenital heart surgery. The chain couples TRDV1 to TRDJ1; D gene uncertain. The CDR3 DNA reads TGTGCTCTTGGGGTCCGAGGGCAGTACACCGATAAACTCATCTTT. Its protein product is CALGVRGQYTDKLIF.